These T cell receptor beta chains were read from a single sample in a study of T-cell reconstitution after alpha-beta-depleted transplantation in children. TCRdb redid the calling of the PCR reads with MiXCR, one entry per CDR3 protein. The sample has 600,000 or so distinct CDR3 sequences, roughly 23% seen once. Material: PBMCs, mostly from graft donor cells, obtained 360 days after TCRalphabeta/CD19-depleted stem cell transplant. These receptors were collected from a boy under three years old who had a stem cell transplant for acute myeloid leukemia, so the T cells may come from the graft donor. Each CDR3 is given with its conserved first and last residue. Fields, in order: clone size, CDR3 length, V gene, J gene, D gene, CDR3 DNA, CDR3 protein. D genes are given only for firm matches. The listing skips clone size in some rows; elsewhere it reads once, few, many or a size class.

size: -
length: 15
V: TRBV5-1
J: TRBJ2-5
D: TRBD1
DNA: TGCGCCAGCAGCTTGTACCAGGGGGCAAGAGAGACCCAGTACTTC
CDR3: CASSLYQGARETQYF

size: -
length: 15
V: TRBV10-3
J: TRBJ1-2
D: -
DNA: TGTGCCATCAGTGAGTCGCGCCACAGGGATCGTGGCTACACCTTC
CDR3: CAISESRHRDRGYTF

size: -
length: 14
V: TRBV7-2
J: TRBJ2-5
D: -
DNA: TGTGCCAGCAGCGGGACTTGGGTTGAAGAGACCCAGTACTTC
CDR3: CASSGTWVEETQYF

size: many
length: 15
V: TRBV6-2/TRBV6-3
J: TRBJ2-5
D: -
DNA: TGTGCCAGCATGATAAACAGGGCCCCTCAGGAGACCCAGTACTTC
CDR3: CASMINRAPQETQYF

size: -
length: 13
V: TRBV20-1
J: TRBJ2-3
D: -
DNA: TGCAGTGCTAGAGGCTACTCGCCAGATACGCAGTATTTT
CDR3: CSARGYSPDTQYF

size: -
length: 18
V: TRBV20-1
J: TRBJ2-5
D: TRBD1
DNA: TGCAGTGCTAGAGTGGAGGACAGGGTAGTAGATGGTTGGGAGACCCAGTACTTC
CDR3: CSARVEDRVVDGWETQYF

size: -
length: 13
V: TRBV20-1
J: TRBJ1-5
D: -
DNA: TGCAGTGCCACCCCCCGGGGCAATCAGCCCCAGCATTTT
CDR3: CSATPRGNQPQHF

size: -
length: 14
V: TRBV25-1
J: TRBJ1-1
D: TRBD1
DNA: TGTGCCAGCACGAAAACAGGGGGTTTTTCTGAAGCTTTCTTT
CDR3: CASTKTGGFSEAFF

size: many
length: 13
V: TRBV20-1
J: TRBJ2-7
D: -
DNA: TGCAGTGCTAGAGACCCCTACTCCTACGAGCAGTACTTC
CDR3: CSARDPYSYEQYF

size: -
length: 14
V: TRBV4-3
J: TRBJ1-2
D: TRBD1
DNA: TGCGCCAGCAGCCAGGACAGGTCTGACTATGGCTACACCTTC
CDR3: CASSQDRSDYGYTF

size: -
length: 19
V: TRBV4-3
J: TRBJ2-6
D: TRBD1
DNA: TGCGCCAGCAGCTCTATGAGGACAGGACCTTCCTCTGGGGCCAACGTCCTGACTTTC
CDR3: CASSSMRTGPSSGANVLTF

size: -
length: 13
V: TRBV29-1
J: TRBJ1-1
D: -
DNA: TGCAGCGTTGACCTGACAGGGAACACTGAAGCTTTCTTT
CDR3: CSVDLTGNTEAFF

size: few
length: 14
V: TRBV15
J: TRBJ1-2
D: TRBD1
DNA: TGTGCCACCAGCAGAGTGGGACAGGTGAATGGCTACACCTTC
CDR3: CATSRVGQVNGYTF

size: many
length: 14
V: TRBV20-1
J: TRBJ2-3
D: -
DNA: TGCAGTGCTAGAGACGGGGCGAGCACAGATACGCAGTATTTT
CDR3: CSARDGASTDTQYF

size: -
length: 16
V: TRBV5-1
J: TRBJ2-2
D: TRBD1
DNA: TGCGCCAGCAGCTTTGGACAGGGCCTCGACACCGGGGAGCTGTTTTTT
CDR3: CASSFGQGLDTGELFF

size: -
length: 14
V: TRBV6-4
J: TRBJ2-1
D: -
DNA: TGTGCCAGCCGGGGCGGGACAGCCACGGATGAGCAGTTCTTC
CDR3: CASRGGTATDEQFF

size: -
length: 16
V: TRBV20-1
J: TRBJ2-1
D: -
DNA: TGCAGTGCTGGTCACCGGGCCTCAAGCTCCTACAATGAGCAGTTCTTC
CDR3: CSAGHRASSSYNEQFF

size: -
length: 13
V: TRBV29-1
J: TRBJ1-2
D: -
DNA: TGCAGCGTTGAGCGCCAGGGACCCTATGGCTACACCTTC
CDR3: CSVERQGPYGYTF

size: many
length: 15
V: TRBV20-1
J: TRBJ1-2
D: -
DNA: TGCAGTGCTAGTGGTAGGCAGGGCTATAACTATGGCTACACCTTC
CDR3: CSASGRQGYNYGYTF

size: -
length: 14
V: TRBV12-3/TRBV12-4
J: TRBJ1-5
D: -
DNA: TGTGCCAGCAGTTTATCGGGCAGGGATCAGCCCCAGCATTTT
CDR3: CASSLSGRDQPQHF

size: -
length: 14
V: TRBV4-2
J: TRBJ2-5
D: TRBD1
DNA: TGTGCCAGCAGCCAATCCCAGGGGGCCTTGACCCAGTACTTC
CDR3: CASSQSQGALTQYF

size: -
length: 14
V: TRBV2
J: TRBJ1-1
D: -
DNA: TGTGCCAGCAGTGGGAGACCCAGTGGGACTGAAGCTTTCTTT
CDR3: CASSGRPSGTEAFF

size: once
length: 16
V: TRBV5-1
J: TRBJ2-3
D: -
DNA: TGCGCCAGCAGCATTGAAGTCGGACTAAGCACAGATACGCAGTATTTT
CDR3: CASSIEVGLSTDTQYF

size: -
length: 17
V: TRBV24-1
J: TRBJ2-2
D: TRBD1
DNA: TGTGCCACCAGTGATTCCCGACAGGGTGTGAACACCGGGGAGCTGTTTTTT
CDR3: CATSDSRQGVNTGELFF

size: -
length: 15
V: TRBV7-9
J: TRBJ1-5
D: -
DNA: TGTGCCAGCAGCTCTCCAGGGGATGGCAATCAGCCCCAGCATTTT
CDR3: CASSSPGDGNQPQHF

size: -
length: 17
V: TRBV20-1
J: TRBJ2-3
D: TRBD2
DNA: TGCAGTGCCGCCCGGAGACTAGCGGGGGCCCACACAGATACGCAGTATTTT
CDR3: CSAARRLAGAHTDTQYF

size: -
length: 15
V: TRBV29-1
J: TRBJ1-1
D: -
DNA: TGCAGCGTCCACCCGGACGCCACCCCGAACACTGAAGCTTTCTTT
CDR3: CSVHPDATPNTEAFF

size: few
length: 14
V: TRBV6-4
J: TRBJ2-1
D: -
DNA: TGTGCCAGCAGTGACTCCAGGAGGGGCAATGAGCAGTTCTTC
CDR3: CASSDSRRGNEQFF

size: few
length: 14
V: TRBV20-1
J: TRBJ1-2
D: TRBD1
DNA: TGCAGTGCTAGGACAGGGCAGAAGAGTTATGGCTACACCTTC
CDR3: CSARTGQKSYGYTF

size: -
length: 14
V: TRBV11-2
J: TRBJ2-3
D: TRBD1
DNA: TGTGCCAGCAGCTTCCGGGACAGGGCAGATACGCAGTATTTT
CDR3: CASSFRDRADTQYF

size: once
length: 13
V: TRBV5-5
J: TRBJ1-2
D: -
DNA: TGTGCCAGCAGCTTGGGAGGGGCGGAGGGCTACACCTTC
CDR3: CASSLGGAEGYTF

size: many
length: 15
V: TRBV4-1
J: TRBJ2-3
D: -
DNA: TGCGCCAGCAGCCAAGATGTGACTTACACAGATACGCAGTATTTT
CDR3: CASSQDVTYTDTQYF

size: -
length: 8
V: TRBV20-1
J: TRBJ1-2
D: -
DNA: TGCAGTCCGCATGGCTACACCTTC
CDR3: CSPHGYTF

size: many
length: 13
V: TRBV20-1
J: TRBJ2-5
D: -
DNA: TGCAGTGCCCCAGGGTGGGTAGCAGAGACCCAGTACTTC
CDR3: CSAPGWVAETQYF

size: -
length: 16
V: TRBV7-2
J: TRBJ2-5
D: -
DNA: TGTGCCAGCAGCTTAGCCCCTTCTTCTCCCGGGGAGACCCAGTACTTC
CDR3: CASSLAPSSPGETQYF

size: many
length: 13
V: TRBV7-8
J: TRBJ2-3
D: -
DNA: TGTGCCAGCAGCTTAGACTGGGCAGATACGCAGTATTTT
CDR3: CASSLDWADTQYF

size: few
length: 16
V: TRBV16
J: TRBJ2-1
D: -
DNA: TGTGCCAGCAGCCAATTCTTAGCGGAAAGCTACAATGAGCAGTTCTTC
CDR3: CASSQFLAESYNEQFF

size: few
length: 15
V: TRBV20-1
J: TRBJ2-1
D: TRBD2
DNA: TGCAGTGCTAGAGATTGGGGCGGGGGGGCCGATGAGCAGTTCTTC
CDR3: CSARDWGGGADEQFF

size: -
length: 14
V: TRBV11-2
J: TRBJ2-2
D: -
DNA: TGTGCCAGCAGCACCGAACGCCGGGTCGGGGAGCTGTTTTTT
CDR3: CASSTERRVGELFF

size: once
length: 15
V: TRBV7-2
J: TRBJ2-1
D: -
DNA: TGTGCCAGCAGCTCCCGTGGGGGGGCCTGGGATGAGCAGTTCTTC
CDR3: CASSSRGGAWDEQFF

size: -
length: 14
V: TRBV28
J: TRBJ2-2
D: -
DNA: TGTGCCATCCCGGGGAAAGCGAACACCGGGGAGCTGTTTTTT
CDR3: CAIPGKANTGELFF

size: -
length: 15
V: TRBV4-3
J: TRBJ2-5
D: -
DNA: TGCGCCAGCAGCCCAGGAAGGGGTTCGCAGGAGACCCAGTACTTC
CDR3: CASSPGRGSQETQYF

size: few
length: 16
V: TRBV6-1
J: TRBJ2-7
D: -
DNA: TGTGCCAGCAGTGCCCAAGGTTGGACACTTCGATGGGAGCAGTACTTC
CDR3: CASSAQGWTLRWEQYF

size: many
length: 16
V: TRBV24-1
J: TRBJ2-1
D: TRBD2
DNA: TGTGCCACCAGTACGACTAGCGGGGGGGCCAGGAATGAGCAGTTCTTC
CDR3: CATSTTSGGARNEQFF

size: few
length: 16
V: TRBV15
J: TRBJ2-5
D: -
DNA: TGTGCCACCAGCAGAGATTATGGGGGAGTGGGAGAGACCCAGTACTTC
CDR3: CATSRDYGGVGETQYF

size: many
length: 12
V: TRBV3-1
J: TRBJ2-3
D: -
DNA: TGTGCCTCAGGGGAGAGGAGAGATACGCAGTATTTT
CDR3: CASGERRDTQYF